What follows is one T cell receptor beta chain and its context. The antigen remains undetermined. The data originate from a study of cytomegalovirus exposure and HLA in healthy donors. Across the whole study: Just over 80% of several hundred genotyped donors fell in the Caucasian-associated ancestry cluster. Findings and limits, study-wide: Later analysis reportedly placed an Asian-associated ancestry cluster below the roughly 630-donor mean in N-insertions. For cytomegalovirus status, the classifier reportedly gave diagnoses with high specificity and sensitivity. An analysis that came later showed most CMV-associated TCR beta chains appearing HLA-restricted.

Both 60 Vbeta primers and 13 Jbeta primers went into the PCR. Assay used: immunoSEQ multiplex PCR; TCRdb lists only in-frame clones, some missing. Here the sample spans around 140,000 clones, about 70% being singletons. The receptor comes from an older woman in good health and CMV-seropositive. The specimen was PBMCs.

CDR3 nucleotides: TGTGCCAGCACGGGACAGTCTAGCACAGATACGCAGTATTTT. Encoded protein: CASTGQSSTDTQYF. This rearrangement joins TRBV28 to TRBJ2-3; TRBD1 matches 7 bases. The V gene's germline CDR1 is MDHEN and CDR2 SYDVKM. The V gene end was trimmed by 7 bases and the J gene end by 0 bases; junction bases not matched to a gene: 4. The CDR3 contains 14 residues. Drawing the rest from reference TRBV28 and TRBJ2-3, the complete variable domain is DVKVTQSSRYLVKRTGEKVFLECVQDMDHENMFWYRQDPGLGLRLIYFSYDVKMKEKGDIPEGYSVSREKKERFSLILESASTNQTSMYLCASTGQSSTDTQYFGPGTRLTVL.